This is a list of T cell receptor beta chains from one sample in a study of vaccination and CD4 T cells after COVID-19. Their antigen targets remain unknown. TCRdb reanalysed the PCR reads using MiXCR and keeps one entry per CDR3 protein. The table records about 26,000 distinct CDR3 sequences, 35% to 50% of them present only once. This material consisted of CD4+ T cells from blood, cultured in vitro, taken about 7 months after SARS-CoV-2 vaccination. The receptors were gathered from a human donor who had recovered from COVID-19. CDR3s include the opening cysteine and the closing phenylalanine or tryptophan. The order of the fields is V gene, J gene, CDR3 protein.

>TRBV7-3|TRBJ2-3
CASSLGVADTQYF
>TRBV7-6|TRBJ2-5
CASSRTSGLQETQYF
>TRBV15|TRBJ2-1
CATSRDGQYNEQFF
>TRBV24-1|TRBJ2-1
CATSDFGTSGRSSYNEQFF
>TRBV19|TRBJ2-7
CASSTATSGVHEQYF
>TRBV20-1|TRBJ2-1
CSAGTSGRSAYNEQFF
>TRBV6-5|TRBJ2-7
CASSSHYEQYF
>TRBV7-7|TRBJ2-5
CASSRLGGGEETQYF
>TRBV5-1|TRBJ1-1
CASSPAERTLKAFF
>TRBV28|TRBJ1-5
CASSLSGSLRQPQHF
>TRBV29-1|TRBJ1-2
CSVETDRAGGYTF
>TRBV6-1|TRBJ2-1
CASSRTGLAEQGEQFF
>TRBV7-9|TRBJ2-3
CASSSADGTQYF
>TRBV7-2|TRBJ1-6
CASSSRGSPLHF
>TRBV27|TRBJ2-5
CASSFLGGQETQYF
>TRBV20-1|TRBJ1-2
CSARPREGYGYTF
>TRBV6-1|TRBJ2-5
CASTDDRVVAETQYF
>TRBV27|TRBJ1-1
CASSRGLTLSAEAFF
>TRBV5-8|TRBJ2-3
CASSLWRGETQYF
>TRBV27|TRBJ2-5
CASRGGGGLETQYF
>TRBV20-1|TRBJ2-5
CSANKIGDSQETQYF
>TRBV5-4|TRBJ1-2
CASKGQADYYGYTF
>TRBV28|TRBJ1-5
CASSFLTGNNQPQHF
>TRBV15|TRBJ2-1
CATSTRGVTDYNEQFF
>TRBV10-3|TRBJ2-7
CAISEILSARIPYEQYF
>TRBV7-9|TRBJ2-1
CASSSPTRGGSYNEQFF
>TRBV7-2|TRBJ2-1
CASSLDSSYNEQFF
>TRBV7-2|TRBJ2-1
CASSLAFGTGAWNEQFF
>TRBV24-1|TRBJ2-5
CATSDRGLAGETQYF
>TRBV20-1|TRBJ2-3
CSATTSVTDTQYF
>TRBV11-1|TRBJ2-7
CASSDRDRGSYEQYF
>TRBV5-4|TRBJ2-5
CASSLSAGTFGTQYF
>TRBV6-1|TRBJ2-7
CASSESHEVYEQYF
>TRBV5-1|TRBJ2-5
CASSSPGQQETQYF
>TRBV11-1|TRBJ2-1
CASSGPRQYSYNEQFF
>TRBV19|TRBJ1-5
CASSITGPWSNQPQHF
>TRBV7-2|TRBJ2-1
CASRSDLNEQFF
>TRBV7-7|TRBJ2-3
CASSQGVLNTQYF
>TRBV20-1|TRBJ2-3
CSARQGAGDTQYF
>TRBV21-1|TRBJ2-3
CASSKEQGITDTQYF
>TRBV6-4|TRBJ2-3
CASSDRTDTDTQYF
>TRBV20-1|TRBJ2-1
CSAPGLAGGPRNEQFF
>TRBV10-3|TRBJ2-6
CAISERASGANVLTF
>TRBV10-3|TRBJ1-1
CATHGQGNVGTEAFF
>TRBV6-5|TRBJ2-1
CASSYRQYNEQFF
>TRBV20-1|TRBJ2-7
CSATKVDYEQYF
>TRBV6-2/TRBV6-3|TRBJ1-2
CASNDRHTNYGYTF
>TRBV19|TRBJ1-1
CASRLEGNTEAFF
>TRBV11-3|TRBJ2-3
CASSLGQGVTTDTQYF
>TRBV20-1|TRBJ2-7
CSADRAYEQYF
>TRBV28|TRBJ2-7
CASSLGSGELGEQYF
>TRBV7-9|TRBJ2-2
CASSSGSARGRTGELFF
>TRBV7-9|TRBJ1-1
CASSLVRNTEAFF
>TRBV20-1|TRBJ2-2
CSARGWTSGRVNTGELFF
>TRBV27|TRBJ2-5
CASRAGNRETQYF
>TRBV6-1|TRBJ1-1
CASKGGHTEAFF
>TRBV28|TRBJ2-7
CASSVAGGPYEQYF